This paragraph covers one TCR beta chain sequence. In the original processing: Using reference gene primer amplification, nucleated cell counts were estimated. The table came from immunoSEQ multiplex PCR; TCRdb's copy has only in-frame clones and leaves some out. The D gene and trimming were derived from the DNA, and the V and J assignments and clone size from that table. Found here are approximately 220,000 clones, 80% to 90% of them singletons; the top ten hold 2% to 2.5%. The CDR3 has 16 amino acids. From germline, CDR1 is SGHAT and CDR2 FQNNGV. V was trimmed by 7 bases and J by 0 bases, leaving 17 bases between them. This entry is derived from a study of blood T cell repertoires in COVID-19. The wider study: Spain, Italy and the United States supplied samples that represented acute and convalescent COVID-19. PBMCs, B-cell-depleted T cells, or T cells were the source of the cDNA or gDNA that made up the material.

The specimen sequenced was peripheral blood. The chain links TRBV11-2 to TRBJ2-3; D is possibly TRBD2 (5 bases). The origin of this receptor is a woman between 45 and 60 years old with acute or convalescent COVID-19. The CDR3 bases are TGTGCCAGCAACGCCCTGAGCGGCTCTAGCACAGATACGCAGTATTTT. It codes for CASNALSGSSTDTQYF.